The sample holds a few counts of the clone carrying this T cell receptor beta chain. Its target is unknown. A read error is possible here, since a much larger clone lies one base away. A single record per CDR3 protein comes from TCRdb applying MiXCR to the multiplex PCR reads. The sample consists of roughly 1,300 distinct CDR3 sequences, less than 25% of them appearing once. CD25-based Treg depletion was applied to purified naive CD4+ T cells. General study points: Greatest tumor Treg TCR overlap was with tumor naive CD4+ cells.

Sequencing was done on a sample of naive CD4+ T cells sorted from blood. Subset indicated: naive CD4+ T cells, CD4+CD45RA+CD25-. The sequence was collected from a female donor with breast cancer.

The CDR3 spells CASSLRAHYAF. The CDR3 DNA reads TGTGCCAGCAGTTTACGGGCCCACTACGCCTTC. V is TRBV12-3 or TRBV12-4 and J is TRBJ1-2; the D is unclear. The CDR3 covers 11 residues.